The entry that follows covers one T cell receptor (beta chain) sequence. The antigen is undetermined. Germline loops: CDR1 SEHNR, CDR2 FQNEAQ (reference sequence). The CDR3 is made up of 12 amino acids. Trimming took off 3 bases at V and 6 bases at J, with 8 bases between the two ends. TCRdb independently ran MiXCR on the 5' RACE reads; one entry per CDR3 protein. The sample shows around 890,000 distinct CDR3 sequences, 12% of them seen only once. This entry comes from a study of CD8 T cells in ankylosing spondylitis. Notes on the study in general: Ankylosing spondylitis blood appeared to be characterized by a TCR beta motif of eight or nine highly homologous variants.

J is TRBJ1-2 and V is TRBV7-9; D gene uncertain. This receptor was identified in a male donor with ankylosing spondylitis. The sequenced material came from blood, either unsorted or a sorted T cell fraction (not recorded which). The CDR3 loop is CASSFAVNGYTF. DNA for the CDR3: TGTGCCAGCAGCTTTGCTGTTAATGGCTACACCTTC.